This entry lists 10 T cell receptor beta chains sequenced from one sample in a study of cytomegalovirus exposure and HLA in healthy donors. The PCR made use of 60 Vbeta and 13 Jbeta primers. The data were produced by immunoSEQ multiplex PCR, yet TCRdb's version contains in-frame clones alone and is incomplete. Here the sample spans about 110,000 clones, roughly 79% being singletons. Specimen: PBMCs. These TCRs come from a woman aged 45-65 years in good health and CMV-seropositive.

The V call is TRBV21-1, the J call TRBJ2-7; the table's D gene call, TRBD2, was not cross checked with the DNA. TRBV21-1 is classified as a pseudogene. The CDR3 is 14 residues long. CDR3 DNA sequence: TGTGCCAGCGTGCGGGAGGAGGGGCTCCACGAGCAGTACTTC. Protein sequence: CASVREEGLHEQYF.

This clone has only a few counts. This chain joins TRBV4-2 and TRBJ2-2; D unclear. Per germline, CDR1 LGHNA and CDR2 YNFKEQ. The CDR3 runs 16 residues. The V gene lost 4 bases and the J gene lost 5 bases, with 17 bases spanning the gap. The CDR3 region has the DNA TGTGCCAGCAGCCTGGCTGGCTCCCCCGGGACCGGGGAGCTGTTTTTT. This gives the protein CASSLAGSPGTGELFF.

This clone was counted once. This chain links TRBV6-6 with TRBJ2-6; D is uncertain. The CDR3 has 15 amino acids. Trimming took off 0 bases at V and 4 bases at J, with 7 bases between the two ends. Germline CDR1 MNHNY, CDR2 SVGAGI (reference sequence). CDR3 region: CASSYSSKGANVLTF. CDR3 DNA sequence: TGTGCCAGCAGTTACTCGTCCAAAGGGGCCAACGTCCTGACTTTC.

The rearrangement links TRBV2 to TRBJ1-2; D remains unclear. Germline V gene lookup returns CDR1 SNHLY and CDR2 FYNNEI. CDR3 length equals 11 residues. V shed 7 bases and J shed 5 bases, with 8 bases lying between them. The CDR3 here is CASILSYGYTF. The CDR3, as DNA: TGTGCCAGCATTCTCTCGTATGGCTACACCTTC.

This sequence joins TRBV4-3 and TRBJ2-1; 12 bases fit TRBD2. The junction had 7 bases not matched to a gene; V was cut back by 0 bases and J by 4 bases. Germline V gene sequence: CDR1 LGHNA, CDR2 YSLEER. The CDR3 runs 18 residues. This CDR3 is CASSQDSPGLAGYNEQFF. The CDR3 DNA is TGCGCCAGCAGCCAAGATTCCCCTGGACTAGCGGGGTACAATGAGCAGTTCTTC.

The chain couples TRBV7-6 to TRBJ2-7; 7 positions match TRBD1. The CDR3 has 13 residues. The V segment lost 5 bases and the J segment 9 bases; nucleotides outside the gene matches: 10. Germline loops: CDR1 SGHVS, CDR2 FNYEAQ. CDR3 loop: CASSARPDRAQYF. As DNA, the CDR3 is TGTGCCAGCAGCGCACGACCTGACAGGGCGCAGTACTTC.

This chain joins TRBV19 and TRBJ2-7, with 7 bases that match TRBD1. The CDR3 has 18 residues. Per germline, CDR1 LNHDA and CDR2 SQIVND (reference sequence). J was trimmed by 0 bases and V by 6 bases; bases with no gene match: 17. The CDR3 loop reads CASSRRSGEGARSYEQYF. The CDR3 nucleotides read TGTGCCAGTAGCCGCCGATCAGGAGAGGGGGCCCGCTCCTACGAGCAGTACTTC.

V usage is TRBV7-9 and J usage is TRBJ2-1; TRBD1 matches at 8 bases. J lost 15 bases, V lost 4 bases, and 14 bases had no gene match. CDR3 length equals 14 residues. Germline loops: CDR1 SEHNR, CDR2 FQNEAQ (reference sequence). Here the CDR3 reads CASSSSGTGVRGFF. For the CDR3, the DNA is TGTGCCAGCAGCTCCTCCGGGACAGGTGTGAGAGGGTTCTTC.

The genes are TRBV4-1 and TRBJ1-2; D unresolved. The germline V gene encodes CDR1 MGHRA and CDR2 YSYEKL. This CDR3 is 13 amino acids long. Trimming shortened V by 1 base and J by 8 bases, and 11 bases separated the two germline ends. DNA for the CDR3: TGCGCCAGCAGCCAAGTTTGGGAGGAAGGCTACACCTTC. Translating it yields CASSQVWEEGYTF.

This sequence joins TRBV7-2 and TRBJ1-1; the D is unclear. Trimming stripped 4 bases from V and 4 bases from J, with 22 bases between. Per the germline V gene, CDR1 is SGHTA and CDR2 is FQGNSA. This CDR3 comprises 17 residues. In DNA, the CDR3 is TGTGCCAGCAGCTCCCCATACAGCGCCCAACGGGGCACTGAAGCTTTCTTT. Encoded protein: CASSSPYSAQRGTEAFF.